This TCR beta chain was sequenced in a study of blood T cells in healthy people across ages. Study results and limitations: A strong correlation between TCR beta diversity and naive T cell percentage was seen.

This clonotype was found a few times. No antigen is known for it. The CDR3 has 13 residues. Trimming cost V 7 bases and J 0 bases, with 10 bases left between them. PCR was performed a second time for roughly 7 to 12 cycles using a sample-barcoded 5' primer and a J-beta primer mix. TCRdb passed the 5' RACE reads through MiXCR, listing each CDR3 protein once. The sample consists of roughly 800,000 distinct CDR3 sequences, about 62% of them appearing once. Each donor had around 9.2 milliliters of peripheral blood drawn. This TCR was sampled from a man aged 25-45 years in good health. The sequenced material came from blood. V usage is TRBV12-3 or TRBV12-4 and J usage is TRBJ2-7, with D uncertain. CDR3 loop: CASTTRFSYEQYF. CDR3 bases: TGTGCCAGCACTACTCGTTTCTCCTACGAGCAGTACTTC.